One sample yielded the 26 T cell receptor beta chains listed below, sequenced in a study of human T cells and chemical hapten exposure (dated by TCRdb to 2020 to 2023). Interpreted using the paper, the time point label stands for: pre-sensitization, week 0. Read against the paper, the sample's treatment or condition label means: therapeutic diphenylcyclopropenone sensitization with weekly scalp DPC. Library prep was done by RACE. The instrument given in TCRdb is NextSeq 500. TCRdb trimmed public reads at Q25 via fastp, called clones via MiXCR and kept in-frame beta chains. Under each unique CDR3 protein, matching rows form one entry showing the most common genes and DNA. This sample lists 270,000 or so distinct CDR3 sequences; roughly 7.7% were detected once. 1.2% of the sample is held by the ten biggest clonotypes. Sequenced here: whole blood, sampled in connection with sensitization to the hapten diphenylcyclopropenone (DPC). The receptors come from a man between 18 and 29 years old with alopecia areata. Some clones in this sample may be carry-over from other donors' samples.

The chain is built from TRBV27 and TRBJ2-1; D might be TRBD1 or TRBD2, each matching 6 bases. Germline-derived CDR1 and CDR2 are MNHEY and SMNVEV (reference sequence). The length of the CDR3 is 15 residues. Between the trimmed V and J ends, which lost 6 bases and 1 base, there was a span of 13 bases. The CDR3 DNA follows: TGTGCCAGCAGCAAGAGGAGGGGGTCCTACAATGAGCAGTTCTTC. Translated, it gives CASSKRRGSYNEQFF.

Points on this clonotype: The germline gene is not matched at one end of the junction; a read error may be the cause. V and J are TRBV25-1 and TRBJ2-6, with D tentatively TRBD1 (5 bases). The CDR3 totals 13 residues. The germline V gene encodes CDR1 MGHDK and CDR2 SYGVNS. CDR3 sequence (DNA): TGTGCCAGCAGAAGCTCTGGGGCCAACGTCCCGACTTTC. It specifies CASRSSGANVPTF.

A note on this clonotype: At one boundary the junction diverges from the germline segment, which might be a read error. This chain uses TRBV28 with TRBJ2-1, with 10 bases fitting TRBD1. The CDR3 contains 15 residues. Germline CDR1 MDHEN, CDR2 SYDVKM. The CDR3 reads CVSSLRDRGGHEQFF. For the CDR3, the DNA is TGTGTCAGCAGTCTACGGGACAGGGGAGGCCATGAGCAGTTCTTC. Drawing the rest from reference TRBV28 and TRBJ2-1, the complete variable domain is DVKVTQSSRYLVKRTGEKVFLECVQDMDHENMFWYRQDPGLGLRLIYFSYDVKMKEKGDIPEGYSVSREKKERFSLILESASTNQTSMYLCVSSLRDRGGHEQFFGPGTRLTVL.

This clonotype was seen many times. V is TRBV4-1 and J is TRBJ1-1; D is unresolved. CDR3 size: 18 residues. The V gene lost 0 bases and the J gene lost 4 bases, with 21 bases spanning the gap. CDR1 is MGHRA, CDR2 YSYEKL, per germline. DNA of the CDR3: TGCGCCAGCAGCCAAGATCCGGGCAGGTTGAGGCTCGGCACTGAAGCTTTCTTT. Encoded protein: CASSQDPGRLRLGTEAFF.

This sequence joins TRBV20-1 and TRBJ2-7; 7 bases match TRBD1. V lost 2 bases to trimming and J lost 6 bases; unmatched junction nucleotides: 10. In germline, CDR1 is DFQATT, CDR2 SNEGSKA (reference sequence). This CDR3 contains 14 residues. The CDR3 sequence: CSARSQGQSAEQYF. In nucleotides, the CDR3 is TGCAGTGCTAGATCCCAGGGACAGTCCGCCGAGCAGTACTTC.

This clonotype has ten or more counts. The chain joins TRBV11-2 to TRBJ1-2; D gene ambiguous. Between the trimmed V and J ends, which lost 8 bases and 4 bases, there was a span of 11 bases. CDR1 and CDR2 from the germline V gene are SGHAT and FQNNGV. The CDR3 totals 12 residues. The CDR3 coding sequence is TGTGCCAGCGGACGATCCCTCTATGGCTACACCTTC. As protein: CASGRSLYGYTF.

This clonotype was seen repeatedly, ten times or more. The V gene is TRBV6-2 or TRBV6-3, the J gene TRBJ2-1; 9 bases fit TRBD1. The CDR3 covers 13 residues. The germline gives CDR1 MNHEY, CDR2 SVGEGT. Unmatched junction bases numbered 6, after V lost 6 bases and J lost 9 bases. The CDR3 region is CASRATGGAEQFF. CDR3 sequence (DNA): TGTGCCAGCAGAGCCACAGGGGGCGCTGAGCAGTTCTTC.

This rearrangement joins TRBV5-1 to TRBJ2-7, with 9 bases that match TRBD1. Germline CDR1 and CDR2: SGHRS and YFSETQ. With V trimmed by 6 bases and J by 3 bases, 4 bases remained unmatched. This CDR3 is built from 13 residues. The CDR3 sequence: CASMGTGIYEQYF. The CDR3 DNA is TGCGCCAGCATGGGGACAGGGATCTACGAGCAGTACTTC. The variable domain in full, with the rest retrieved from reference TRBV5-1 and TRBJ2-7, is KAGVTQTPRYLIKTRGQQVTLSCSPISGHRSVSWYQQTPGQGLQFLFEYFSETQRNKGNFPGRFSGRQFSNSRSEMNVSTLELGDSALYLCASMGTGIYEQYFGPGTRLTVT.

This clonotype occurred a few times. The J gene is TRBJ2-2, the V gene TRBV10-1, with D perhaps TRBD2 (5 bases). The germline V gene has CDR1 WNHNN and CDR2 SYGVQD (reference sequence). The CDR3 is 14 amino acids. Trimming left V 0 bases short and J 6 bases short, with 8 bases between. In DNA form, the CDR3 reads TGCGCCAGCAGTGAGTCTCGGCGGGCCGGGGAGCTGTTTTTT. Amino acids: CASSESRRAGELFF.

This clonotype turned up a few times. The chain links TRBV4-3 to TRBJ2-3, with D perhaps matching TRBD1 or TRBD2 (6 bases each). CDR1 and CDR2 from the germline V gene are LGHNA and YSLEER. Trimming shortened V by 0 bases and J by 0 bases, and 22 bases separated the two germline ends. The CDR3 covers 20 residues. The CDR3 region has the DNA TGCGCCAGCAGCCAAGATCTTAGCTGGGGGCGCGGGGATAGCACAGATACGCAGTATTTT. Residues: CASSQDLSWGRGDSTDTQYF.

This clonotype was counted only a few times. The DNA is left out, because the CDR3 cannot be placed on it with certainty; the CDR3 is given as TCRdb lists it. The rearrangement uses TRBV7-5 and TRBJ2-7; the table's D call, TRBD1, was not checked against the DNA. TRBV7-5 has pseudogene status. From its first to its last residue, the CDR3 has 20 amino acids. CDR3 loop: CISVSEAHNTGGACSYEQYV.

This clonotype has just a few counts. The rearrangement uses TRBV18 and TRBJ1-4; the D is unclear. Between the trimmed V and J ends, which lost 3 bases and 7 bases, there was a span of 12 bases. CDR3 length: 14 residues. Germline V gene lookup returns CDR1 KGHSH and CDR2 LQKENI. Written as DNA, the CDR3 is TGTGCCAGCTCACCCTCCGGGGTCCTTGAAAAACTGTTTTTT. Translated: CASSPSGVLEKLFF.

This clonotype was recorded a few times. V and J are TRBV11-1 and TRBJ2-3; D assignment may be TRBD1 or TRBD2 (5 bases each). CDR3 length: 16 amino acids. V was clipped by 2 bases and J by 2 bases, with 14 bases between them. Germline V gene sequence: CDR1 SGHAT, CDR2 FQDESV (reference sequence). This CDR3 reads CASSLPGPYYTDTQYF. In DNA form, the CDR3 reads TGTGCCAGCAGCTTACCGGGACCCTACTACACAGATACGCAGTATTTT.

The V and J genes are TRBV15 and TRBJ1-1, with D uncertain. The CDR3 length is 15 residues. The V end lost 1 base, the J end lost 3 bases, and 12 bases lay between the germline ends. The germline CDR1 and CDR2 sequences are LNHNV and YYDKDF (reference sequence). CDR3 amino acids: CATSRGGRSDTEAFF. CDR3 nucleotide sequence: TGTGCCACCAGCAGAGGAGGCCGGTCTGACACTGAAGCTTTCTTT.

This clonotype appeared many times. The chain carries TRBV6-6 and TRBJ2-1, with D maybe TRBD2 (7 bases). Looked up from germline, CDR1 is MNHNY and CDR2 is SVGAGI (reference sequence). Trimming stripped 6 bases from V and 0 bases from J, with 15 bases between. The CDR3 has 16 residues. This CDR3 reads CASSTRGGGSYNEQFF. The CDR3 nucleotides are TGTGCCAGCAGCACTAGAGGGGGGGGCTCCTACAATGAGCAGTTCTTC.

The chain recombines TRBV25-1 with TRBJ2-5; D gene ambiguous. This CDR3 has 15 amino acids. Germline values: CDR1 MGHDK, CDR2 SYGVNS. V was cut by 1 base and J by 1 base, with 10 bases left in between. In nucleotides, the CDR3 is TGTGCCAGCAGTGAATCCATACTAATCCAAGAGACCCAGTACTTC. Translation gives CASSESILIQETQYF.

The sample holds a few counts of this clonotype. The chain links TRBV9 to TRBJ2-3; 10 bases fit TRBD1. The CDR3 is 14 amino acids. J lost 9 bases, V lost 4 bases, and 8 bases had no gene match. CDR1 SGDLS and CDR2 YYNGEE come from the germline V gene. The CDR3, as DNA: TGTGCCAGCAGCCTAGGACAGGGGGTGTTGACGCAGTATTTT. This encodes CASSLGQGVLTQYF.

This clonotype was counted between two and nine times. The chain employs TRBV29-1 and TRBJ1-3; TRBD1 aligns across 11 bases. Germline values: CDR1 SQVTM, CDR2 ANQGSEA. After removal of 6 bases from V and 1 base from J, the junction contained 2 bases not matched to a gene. The CDR3 contains 14 residues. CDR3 residues: CSVGQGASGNTIYF. CDR3 sequence (DNA): TGCAGCGTCGGACAGGGGGCGTCTGGAAACACCATATATTTT. The full variable domain, completed using reference TRBV29-1 and TRBJ1-3, is SAVISQKPSRDICQRGTSLTIQCQVDSQVTMMFWYRQQPGQSLTLIATANQGSEATYESGFVIDKFPISRPNLTFSTLTVSNMSPEDSSIYLCSVGQGASGNTIYFGEGSWLTVV.

V is TRBV7-3 and J is TRBJ1-5; D remains ambiguous. The CDR3 runs to 16 residues. Per germline, CDR1 SGHTA and CDR2 FQGTGA. Trimming took off 5 bases at V and 1 base at J, with 15 bases between the two ends. CDR3 sequence: CASSHPIRASNQPQHF. The CDR3 region has the DNA TGTGCCAGCAGCCATCCAATTCGGGCCAGCAATCAGCCCCAGCATTTT.

This clonotype was counted a few times. This chain joins TRBV7-2 and TRBJ1-1, with D maybe TRBD1 (5 bases). Trimming shortened V by 2 bases and J by 1 base, and 14 bases separated the two germline ends. The CDR3 spans 16 residues. Looked up from germline, CDR1 is SGHTA and CDR2 is FQGNSA. CDR3 DNA: TGTGCCAGCAGCTTATTGGGGGGGTTCACGAACACTGAAGCTTTCTTT. Translation: CASSLLGGFTNTEAFF.

This sequence joins TRBV5-1 and TRBJ2-1, with D perhaps TRBD1 (5 bases). With 0 bases removed from V and 4 bases from J, the gap between germline ends came to 11 bases. The length of the CDR3 is 15 residues. The germline gives CDR1 SGHRS, CDR2 YFSETQ. The CDR3 reads CASSLVGQGYNEQFF. Here the CDR3 DNA reads TGCGCCAGCAGCTTGGTTGGTCAGGGTTACAATGAGCAGTTCTTC.

This clonotype was seen at least ten times. The chain links TRBV11-2 to TRBJ1-4, with no clear D. The CDR3 spans 14 residues. V lost 5 bases to trimming and J lost 7 bases, with 14 bases between them. Germline values: CDR1 SGHAT, CDR2 FQNNGV. The CDR3 spells CASSRGRVGEKLFF. As DNA, the CDR3 is TGTGCCAGCAGCCGCGGACGGGTTGGTGAAAAACTGTTTTTT. Based on the CDR3 plus reference TRBV11-2 and TRBJ1-4, the full variable domain is EAGVAQSPRYKIIEKRQSVAFWCNPISGHATLYWYQQILGQGPKLLIQFQNNGVVDDSQLPKDRFSAERLKGVDSTLKIQPAKLEDSAVYLCASSRGRVGEKLFFGSGTQLSVL.

The chain joins TRBV3-1 to TRBJ2-1; D not certain. CDR3 length: 12 amino acids. The V and J ends lost 1 base and 12 bases respectively, with 10 bases between them. Per germline, CDR1 LGHDT and CDR2 YNNKEL (reference sequence). CDR3 region: CASSQASRRQFF. The CDR3 DNA is TGTGCCAGCAGCCAAGCGTCCAGGAGGCAGTTCTTC.

This clonotype showed up many times. The genes are TRBV5-8 and TRBJ1-1; D gene uncertain. The CDR3 sequence is 11 residues long. Trimming left V 2 bases short and J 11 bases short, with 10 bases between. Germline CDR1 is SGHTS and CDR2 is YDEGEE. DNA for the CDR3: TGTGCCAGCAGCTTTGGGTCATCGGCTTTCTTT. Amino acids: CASSFGSSAFF.

This clonotype was seen at least ten times. V gene TRBV21-1 combines with J gene TRBJ1-5; the tabulated D call, TRBD1, remains unverified against the DNA. TRBV21-1 corresponds to a pseudogene. The CDR3 covers 18 residues. CDR3 bases: TGTGCCAGCAGCCTCAAGGGGAATGGGGGCGCGGGCAATCAGCCCCAGCATTTT. Translating it yields CASSLKGNGGAGNQPQHF.

This clonotype has a handful of counts. The rearrangement links TRBV5-1 to TRBJ2-7, with D unresolved. V was clipped by 0 bases and J by 0 bases, with 7 bases between them. Germline values: CDR1 SGHRS, CDR2 YFSETQ. This CDR3 comprises 14 residues. The CDR3 is CASSLGPSSYEQYF. In DNA form, the CDR3 reads TGCGCCAGCAGCTTGGGTCCAAGCTCCTACGAGCAGTACTTC.